The rows below give T cell receptor beta chains drawn from one sample of a study of cytomegalovirus exposure and HLA in healthy donors. Repertoires were generated with immunoSEQ multiplex PCR, while TCRdb's copy carries only in-frame clones and drops some. The sample lists approximately 130,000 clones; 85% to 90% were seen once. Sequenced input: PBMCs. The receptors originated from a woman in her 30s in good health and CMV-seronegative. The CDR3 runs from the conserved cysteine through the conserved F or W. The order of the fields is D gene, J gene, V gene, clone size, CDR3 protein, CDR3 DNA. D genes are given only for firm matches. Some rows have no size entry. The others give once, few or many, or a class for an expanded clone.

D gene: TRBD2; J gene: TRBJ2-3; V gene: TRBV5-6; clone size: NA; CDR3 protein: CASSGGLAGPSWAQYF; CDR3 DNA: TGTGCCAGCAGCGGCGGACTAGCGGGCCCCAGTTGGGCGCAGTATTTT
D gene: TRBD1; J gene: TRBJ2-7; V gene: TRBV7-2; clone size: few; CDR3 protein: CASSHGQGGPYEQYF; CDR3 DNA: TGTGCCAGCAGCCATGGACAGGGGGGCCCCTACGAGCAGTACTTC
D gene: NA; J gene: TRBJ1-5; V gene: TRBV18; clone size: few; CDR3 protein: CASSPPGGNQPQHF; CDR3 DNA: TGTGCCAGCTCACCACCCGGCGGTAATCAGCCCCAGCATTTT
D gene: NA; J gene: TRBJ2-1; V gene: TRBV4-3; clone size: once; CDR3 protein: CASSQDPPTLGKSSYNEQFF; CDR3 DNA: TGCGCCAGCAGCCAAGACCCCCCAACCCTGGGCAAGAGCTCCTACAATGAGCAGTTCTTC
D gene: TRBD1; J gene: TRBJ1-1; V gene: TRBV6-1; clone size: NA; CDR3 protein: CASSVHPGQGMNTEAFF; CDR3 DNA: TGTGCCAGCAGTGTACACCCGGGACAGGGGATGAACACTGAAGCTTTCTTT
D gene: NA; J gene: TRBJ1-2; V gene: TRBV7-2; clone size: few; CDR3 protein: CASRAGQGQYGYTF; CDR3 DNA: TGTGCCAGCAGGGCAGGGCAGGGTCAGTATGGCTACACCTTC
D gene: TRBD1; J gene: TRBJ1-2; V gene: TRBV30; clone size: NA; CDR3 protein: CAHGQGAGYGYTF; CDR3 DNA: TGTGCCCACGGACAGGGGGCAGGGTATGGCTACACCTTC
D gene: NA; J gene: TRBJ2-7; V gene: TRBV7-9; clone size: NA; CDR3 protein: CASSLIPPYEQYF; CDR3 DNA: TGTGCCAGCAGCTTAATCCCTCCCTACGAGCAGTACTTC
D gene: TRBD1; J gene: TRBJ1-2; V gene: TRBV19; clone size: NA; CDR3 protein: CASSLTGSNYGYTF; CDR3 DNA: TGTGCCAGTAGTTTGACAGGGTCAAACTATGGCTACACCTTC
D gene: NA; J gene: TRBJ1-1; V gene: TRBV10-2; clone size: NA; CDR3 protein: CASSESGQTNTEAFF; CDR3 DNA: TGCGCCAGCAGTGAGTCGGGGCAGACGAACACTGAAGCTTTCTTT
D gene: NA; J gene: TRBJ1-6; V gene: TRBV6-6; clone size: NA; CDR3 protein: CASSRTDNSPLHF; CDR3 DNA: TGTGCCAGCAGCAGGACAGATAATTCACCCCTCCACTTT
D gene: NA; J gene: TRBJ1-1; V gene: TRBV6-5; clone size: NA; CDR3 protein: CASSYYERVDTEAFF; CDR3 DNA: TGTGCCAGCAGTTACTACGAGCGGGTGGACACTGAAGCTTTCTTT
D gene: NA; J gene: TRBJ2-2; V gene: TRBV9; clone size: NA; CDR3 protein: CASSVAGVNTGELFF; CDR3 DNA: TGTGCCAGCAGCGTAGCGGGGGTGAACACCGGGGAGCTGTTTTTT
D gene: TRBD1; J gene: TRBJ2-7; V gene: TRBV19; clone size: NA; CDR3 protein: CASSVSGGEQYF; CDR3 DNA: TGTGCCAGTAGTGTTTCAGGGGGCGAGCAGTACTTC
D gene: TRBD1; J gene: TRBJ2-7; V gene: TRBV28; clone size: NA; CDR3 protein: CASTTWGQGGEQYF; CDR3 DNA: TGTGCCAGCACCACTTGGGGACAGGGCGGCGAGCAGTACTTC
D gene: NA; J gene: TRBJ1-2; V gene: TRBV4-3; clone size: few; CDR3 protein: CASSQDVSGGYTF; CDR3 DNA: TGCGCCAGCAGCCAAGATGTCTCGGGGGGCTACACCTTC
D gene: TRBD1; J gene: TRBJ2-3; V gene: TRBV19; clone size: once; CDR3 protein: CASRDRGGGTDTQYF; CDR3 DNA: TGTGCCAGTAGGGACAGGGGAGGAGGCACAGATACGCAGTATTTT
D gene: TRBD1; J gene: TRBJ1-5; V gene: TRBV19; clone size: NA; CDR3 protein: CASSLGQFDQPQHF; CDR3 DNA: TGTGCCAGTAGTCTGGGACAGTTCGATCAGCCCCAGCATTTT
D gene: NA; J gene: TRBJ1-5; V gene: TRBV19; clone size: once; CDR3 protein: CASREANQPQHF; CDR3 DNA: TGTGCCAGTAGAGAGGCCAATCAGCCCCAGCATTTT
D gene: NA; J gene: TRBJ1-5; V gene: TRBV5-1; clone size: NA; CDR3 protein: CASSLAGELGQPQHF; CDR3 DNA: TGCGCCAGCAGCTTGGCCGGGGAGCTTGGCCAGCCCCAGCATTTT
D gene: TRBD2; J gene: TRBJ2-3; V gene: TRBV4-2; clone size: NA; CDR3 protein: CASSQSPGTSAPSTDTQYF; CDR3 DNA: TGTGCCAGCAGCCAATCACCCGGGACTAGCGCCCCTAGCACAGATACGCAGTATTTT
D gene: TRBD1; J gene: TRBJ1-2; V gene: TRBV27; clone size: once; CDR3 protein: CASSLSVQGGYGYTF; CDR3 DNA: TGTGCCAGCAGTTTATCGGTTCAGGGGGGCTATGGCTACACCTTC
D gene: NA; J gene: TRBJ2-5; V gene: TRBV18; clone size: NA; CDR3 protein: CASSRREETQYF; CDR3 DNA: TGTGCCAGCTCACGCCGGGAAGAGACCCAGTACTTC
D gene: TRBD1; J gene: TRBJ2-5; V gene: TRBV11-3; clone size: NA; CDR3 protein: CASSSRWGQGGIGETQYF; CDR3 DNA: TGTGCCAGCAGCTCTCGATGGGGACAGGGTGGTATAGGAGAGACCCAGTACTTC
D gene: TRBD2; J gene: TRBJ2-7; V gene: TRBV5-1; clone size: NA; CDR3 protein: CASSLGGPSGYEQYF; CDR3 DNA: TGCGCCAGCAGCTTGGGGGGACCTAGCGGCTACGAGCAGTACTTC
D gene: NA; J gene: TRBJ2-5; V gene: TRBV6-5; clone size: NA; CDR3 protein: CASKPRQGFQETQYF; CDR3 DNA: TGTGCCAGCAAACCTCGGCAGGGCTTCCAAGAGACCCAGTACTTC
D gene: NA; J gene: TRBJ1-1; V gene: TRBV12-5; clone size: once; CDR3 protein: CASGLRQGSLNTEAFF; CDR3 DNA: TGTGCTAGTGGTTTACGTCAGGGTAGTTTGAACACTGAAGCTTTCTTT
D gene: NA; J gene: TRBJ1-6; V gene: TRBV2; clone size: NA; CDR3 protein: CASSEAVQGPNSPLHF; CDR3 DNA: TGTGCCAGCAGTGAAGCAGTGCAGGGGCCAAATTCACCCCTCCACTTT
D gene: NA; J gene: TRBJ1-2; V gene: TRBV11-2; clone size: NA; CDR3 protein: CASSLDRVTGGGYTF; CDR3 DNA: TGTGCCAGCAGCTTAGATAGGGTGACAGGTGGCGGCTACACCTTC
D gene: TRBD2; J gene: TRBJ2-7; V gene: TRBV9; clone size: NA; CDR3 protein: CATHRRARLALDEQYF; CDR3 DNA: TGTGCCACACACCGACGGGCCAGACTAGCCCTGGACGAGCAGTACTTC
D gene: TRBD1; J gene: TRBJ1-2; V gene: TRBV29-1; clone size: NA; CDR3 protein: CSIRDRGSTGYGYTF; CDR3 DNA: TGCAGCATCCGGGACAGAGGATCGACTGGCTATGGCTACACCTTC
D gene: TRBD2; J gene: TRBJ2-1; V gene: TRBV11-3; clone size: NA; CDR3 protein: CASTRTSGGYNEQFF; CDR3 DNA: TGTGCCAGCACCCGGACTAGCGGGGGTTACAATGAGCAGTTCTTC
D gene: TRBD1; J gene: TRBJ2-7; V gene: TRBV7-7; clone size: NA; CDR3 protein: CASPDTGARTYEQYF; CDR3 DNA: TGTGCCAGCCCCGACACAGGGGCGAGAACCTACGAGCAGTACTTC
D gene: TRBD1; J gene: TRBJ1-5; V gene: TRBV18; clone size: NA; CDR3 protein: CASSQGQGLSQPQHF; CDR3 DNA: TGTGCCAGCTCACAGGGACAGGGGCTAAGCCAGCCCCAGCATTTT
D gene: TRBD1; J gene: TRBJ1-1; V gene: TRBV19; clone size: NA; CDR3 protein: CASSIGTGRLNTEAFF; CDR3 DNA: TGTGCCAGTAGTATAGGGACAGGGCGATTGAACACTGAAGCTTTCTTT
D gene: NA; J gene: TRBJ1-2; V gene: TRBV2; clone size: once; CDR3 protein: CASSEYYGYTF; CDR3 DNA: TGTGCCAGCAGTGAATATTATGGCTACACCTTC
D gene: TRBD2; J gene: TRBJ2-2; V gene: TRBV6-1; clone size: NA; CDR3 protein: CASSAELGGTGELFF; CDR3 DNA: TGTGCCAGCAGTGCAGAGTTGGGGGGGACCGGGGAGCTGTTTTTT